Only one count was recorded for the clone carrying this T cell receptor (beta chain). Data came from immunoSEQ multiplex PCR; TCRdb stores just in-frame clones and leaves some out. The sample contains approximately 92,000 clones, 95% to 96% of which appear only once. Germline values: CDR1 SGHVS, CDR2 FQNEAQ. V was shortened by 5 bases and J by 4 bases, with 20 bases between the two germline ends. CDR3 length: 16 residues. The sample is drawn from a study of OX40 agonist ivuxolimab in advanced cancers. The source was CD4+ or CD8+ T cells sorted from blood, collected in a trial of the OX40 agonist ivuxolimab. This sequence originates from an adult with an advanced solid tumor such as melanoma, head and neck, liver or kidney cancer. This chain links TRBV7-8 with TRBJ2-5; the D gene is possibly TRBD1 (6 bases). CDR3 coding DNA: TGTGCCAGCAGCGTAGTGGTCACAGGGAAGCGAGAGACCCAGTACTTC. It encodes CASSVVVTGKRETQYF.